These 30 T cell receptor beta chains originate from one sample sequenced in a study of immune heterogeneity within non-small cell lung tumors. It was with 32 V and 13 J primers that multiplex PCR amplified TCR beta CDR3. TCRdb re-derived calls from the multiplex PCR reads in MiXCR, one entry per CDR3 protein. The data hold more than 9,000 distinct CDR3 sequences, with roughly a third observed a single time. For each sample, template was about 600 ng of bulk tumor genomic DNA. Several far-apart biopsies were taken per primary tumor during surgery. Curative surgery was performed on patients who had untreated, newly diagnosed non-small cell lung cancer. The sequencing input was lung tumor tissue. Source of these receptors: a man between 60 and 75 years old with non-small cell lung cancer.

This clonotype appeared many times. The chain couples TRBV5-6 to TRBJ2-7, with a weak D call TRBD2 (6 bases). V was pared by 1 base and J by 1 base, with 18 bases between. Germline V gene sequence: CDR1 SGHDT, CDR2 YYEEEE. CDR3 length: 17 residues. CDR3 bases: TGTGCCAGCAGCTTGTCTGATTTTGGGACTCGTTCCTACGAGCAGTACTTC. It codes for CASSLSDFGTRSYEQYF.

In its sample, this clonotype was seen a few times. A much larger clone lies a single base off, so this may be a read error. As DNA, the CDR3 is TGTGCCAGCAGCGACACGGACTCCTACGAGCAGTACTTC. Its translation is CASSDTDSYEQYF. The rearrangement links TRBV7-9 to TRBJ2-7; D is ambiguous. Looked up from germline, CDR1 is SEHNR and CDR2 is FQNEAQ (reference sequence). The germline V and J ends were trimmed by 5 bases and 0 bases, with 8 bases remaining between them. The CDR3 contains 13 residues.

A few counts support this clonotype. This rearrangement joins TRBV3-1 to TRBJ2-7; 9 bases agree with TRBD2. The V gene's germline CDR1 is LGHDT and CDR2 YNNKEL (reference sequence). V lost 4 bases to trimming and J lost 3 bases; unmatched junction nucleotides: 7. The CDR3 sequence is 15 residues long. The CDR3 coding sequence is TGTGCCAGCAGCCTTGCTAGCGGGAATTACTACGAGCAGTACTTC. Amino acids: CASSLASGNYYEQYF.

Many counts were recorded for this clonotype. V is TRBV20-1 and J is TRBJ2-3; D could derive from TRBD1 or TRBD2 (7 bases each). The CDR3 covers 13 residues. CDR1 and CDR2 (germline): DFQATT, SNEGSKA (reference sequence). CDR3 in DNA: TGCAGCCAGGGGGGGGGCGGACCAGATACGCAGTATTTT. It codes for CSQGGGGPDTQYF.

Notes on this clonotype: A much larger clone lies a single base off, so this may be a read error. J is TRBJ2-2 and V is TRBV5-6, with 9 bases that match TRBD1. Germline values: CDR1 SGHDT, CDR2 YYEEEE. The CDR3 is 16 amino acids. CDR3 amino acids: CVSSPGTGLTTGELFF. The CDR3 DNA reads as TGTGTCAGCAGCCCCGGGACAGGGCTTACCACCGGGGAGCTGTTTTTT.

This clonotype was counted ten times or more. V gene TRBV3-1 combines with J gene TRBJ1-3; D is undetermined. CDR1 LGHDT and CDR2 YNNKEL come from the germline V gene (reference sequence). Deletions cut 2 bases from V and 3 bases from J, with 5 bases between. The CDR3 runs to 13 residues. Here the CDR3 DNA reads TGTGCCAGCAGCCAACCACGTGGAAACACCATATATTTT. Translation gives CASSQPRGNTIYF.

This clonotype was seen at least ten times. This chain joins TRBV7-3 and TRBJ2-2, with 7 bases aligning to TRBD2. The CDR3 totals 14 residues. Germline loops: CDR1 SGHTA, CDR2 FQGTGA. J was trimmed by 13 bases and V by 2 bases; bases with no gene match: 10. The CDR3 loop reads CASSLGGLDTGLFF. CDR3 DNA sequence: TGTGCCAGCAGCTTAGGAGGACTAGACACAGGGCTGTTTTTT. The variable domain in full, completed from reference TRBV7-3 and TRBJ2-2, reads GAGVSQTPSNKVTEKGKYVELRCDPISGHTALYWYRQSLGQGPEFLIYFQGTGAADDSGLPNDRFFAVRPEGSVSTLKIQRTERGDSAVYLCASSLGGLDTGLFFGEGSRLTVL.

Comment on this clonotype: This may arise from a read error, as a much more abundant clone is one base away. The V gene is TRBV7-3, the J gene TRBJ2-5; no definite D call. Trimming pared 5 bases from V and 5 bases from J, leaving 15 bases between. Looked up from germline, CDR1 is SGHTA and CDR2 is FQGTGA. There are 14 residues in the CDR3. CDR3 bases: TGTGCCAGCAGCCCCAGACTGGCCGGCGAGACCCAGTACTTC. Protein: CASSPRLAGETQYF.

This clonotype was counted between two and nine times. The chain recombines TRBV5-4 with TRBJ2-3; 10 nucleotides agree with TRBD2. With 4 bases clipped from V and 1 base from J, the junction kept 3 bases outside the gene matches. CDR1 is SGHNT, CDR2 YYREEE, per germline (reference sequence). The CDR3 is made up of 15 amino acids. CDR3 nucleotide sequence: TGTGCCAGCAGCAGGACTAGCGGACGCACAGATACGCAGTATTTT. Translation gives CASSRTSGRTDTQYF.

V usage is TRBV7-3 and J usage is TRBJ2-3; a possible D gene is TRBD1 (6 bases). V lost 5 bases and J lost 4, with 13 bases in between. Germline V gene sequence: CDR1 SGHTA, CDR2 FQGTGA. The CDR3 covers 14 residues. The CDR3 reads CASSLGTIPDTQYF. The CDR3, as DNA: TGTGCCAGCAGCCTAGGGACAATACCAGATACGCAGTATTTT.

The chain links TRBV11-2 to TRBJ2-2; D possibly corresponds to TRBD1 (6 bases). CDR1 SGHAT and CDR2 FQNNGV come from the germline V gene. Between the trimmed V and J ends, which lost 5 bases and 6 bases, there was a span of 16 bases. The CDR3 loop spans 15 amino acids. DNA for the CDR3: TGTGCCAGCAGCCTCCACAGGGATGGTGCCGGGGAGCTGTTTTTT. This gives the protein CASSLHRDGAGELFF.

This clonotype showed up many times. The chain recombines TRBV7-9 with TRBJ2-1, with 8 bases aligning to TRBD1. The ends lost 5 bases at V and 7 bases at J; junction bases unmatched: 13. Germline assignment: CDR1 SEHNR and CDR2 FQNEAQ (reference sequence). The CDR3 totals 16 residues. The CDR3: CASSPTQGQGKNEQFF. The DNA of the CDR3 is TGTGCCAGCAGCCCGACTCAAGGACAGGGAAAAAATGAGCAGTTCTTC. The variable domain in full, completed from reference TRBV7-9 and TRBJ2-1, reads DTGVSQNPRHKITKRGQNVTFRCDPISEHNRLYWYRQTLGQGPEFLTYFQNEAQLEKSRLLSDRFSAERPKGSFSTLEIQRTEQGDSAMYLCASSPTQGQGKNEQFFGPGTRLTVL.

This clonotype was counted at least ten times. J is TRBJ1-4 and V is TRBV29-1, with 7 bases that match TRBD1. The V gene end was trimmed by 5 bases and the J gene end by 10 bases; junction bases not matched to a gene: 13. This CDR3 is 14 amino acids long. Per germline, CDR1 SQVTM and CDR2 ANQGSEA. This chain's CDR3 is CSVNIGGGGGKLFF. The CDR3 DNA is TGCAGCGTTAATATCGGTGGAGGGGGCGGAAAACTGTTTTTT.

The V and J genes are TRBV2 and TRBJ1-2; D remains ambiguous. Per the germline V gene, CDR1 is SNHLY and CDR2 is FYNNEI. Deletions cut 2 bases from V and 1 base from J, with 11 bases between. The CDR3 spans 15 residues. CDR3 nucleotide sequence: TGTGCCAGCAGTGAATCGTATGGCAGTAACTATGGCTACACCTTC. This translates into CASSESYGSNYGYTF.

In its sample, this clonotype ranks as medium-sized. This chain connects TRBV5-4 to TRBJ1-2; no definite D call. Germline lookup yields CDR1 SGHNT and CDR2 YYREEE (reference sequence). This CDR3 is built from 13 residues. V lost 0 bases to trimming and J lost 2 bases, with 5 bases between them. CDR3 sequence reads: CASSLEGNYGYTF. As DNA, the CDR3 is TGTGCCAGCAGCTTGGAAGGGAACTATGGCTACACCTTC.

Judged by abundance, this clonotype is medium-sized. The V and J genes are TRBV20-1 and TRBJ2-3; D remains ambiguous. Trimming removed 4 bases from V and 2 bases from J, with 19 bases in between. The CDR3 is 16 amino acids. CDR1 and CDR2 (germline): DFQATT, SNEGSKA (reference sequence). DNA for the CDR3: TGCAGTGCTAATCGGGCGTCCGCAGGAACCACAGATACGCAGTATTTT. Its protein product is CSANRASAGTTDTQYF.

This clonotype rates as medium-sized (0.01 to 0.1%). This sequence joins TRBV28 and TRBJ1-2; 7 bases map to TRBD1. Trimming at V came to 7 bases and at J to 1 base, leaving 18 bases not matched to a gene. CDR3 length: 18 amino acids. The germline V gene has CDR1 MDHEN and CDR2 SYDVKM. CDR3 sequence reads: CASTQLGNRGESNYGYTF. The CDR3 coding sequence is TGTGCCAGCACCCAACTTGGGAACAGGGGAGAGAGTAACTATGGCTACACCTTC.

Within the sample, this clonotype is medium-sized. The chain couples TRBV28 to TRBJ1-1, with a tentative D call TRBD1 (6 bases). The length of the CDR3 is 16 residues. The germline V gene has CDR1 MDHEN and CDR2 SYDVKM. Trimming cost V 5 bases and J 2 bases, with 18 bases left between them. For the CDR3, the DNA is TGTGCCAGCAGTGATAACCCCCAGGGGACTAACACTGAAGCTTTCTTT. Amino acids: CASSDNPQGTNTEAFF.

The table lists this clonotype with a few counts. The chain carries TRBV10-3 and TRBJ1-1; a possible D gene is TRBD1 (5 bases). The CDR3 consists of 13 residues. The V end lost 6 bases, the J end lost 4 bases, and 12 bases lay between the germline ends. Looked up from germline, CDR1 is ENHRY and CDR2 is SYGVKD. CDR3 residues: CAISAGGATEAFF. The CDR3 nucleotides read TGTGCCATCAGCGCCGGAGGGGCCACTGAAGCTTTCTTT.

This clonotype was observed at least ten times. The V gene is TRBV14, the J gene TRBJ2-1; D might be TRBD1 (5 bases). This CDR3 contains 14 residues. Germline CDR1 and CDR2: SGHDN and FVKESK. Trimming shortened V by 1 base and J by 9 bases, and 13 bases separated the two germline ends. The CDR3 region has the DNA TGTGCCAGCAGCCAAGCGTGGGGCTCCGGTGAGCAGTTCTTC. This encodes CASSQAWGSGEQFF.

Judged by abundance, this clonotype is medium-sized. The J gene is TRBJ2-7, the V gene TRBV20-1; 12 positions agree with TRBD2. V lost 6 bases, J lost 7 bases, and 13 bases stayed unmatched. The CDR3 is made up of 15 amino acids. The germline V gene encodes CDR1 DFQATT and CDR2 SNEGSKA (reference sequence). CDR3 nucleotide sequence: TGCAGTGCCCGACTCCCTAGCGGGAGGGCCGGTGAGCAGTACTTC. Translation: CSARLPSGRAGEQYF.

This clonotype was seen just once. An end of the junction does not agree with germline; a read error may underlie this. This chain uses TRBV27 with TRBJ2-2, with D hard to call. This CDR3 is 16 amino acids long. The germline gives CDR1 MNHEY, CDR2 SMNVEV (reference sequence). Written as DNA, the CDR3 is TGTGCCAGTAGTTTACTAAGTCAGTCGAACACCGGGGAGCTGTTTTTT. Translated, it gives CASSLLSQSNTGELFF.

This clonotype showed up just a few times. A much larger clone lies a single base off, so this may be a read error. The chain combines TRBV20-1 with TRBJ1-1; 9 bases are shared with TRBD1. The CDR3 sequence is 13 residues long. Germline CDR1 is DFQATT and CDR2 is SNEGSKA (reference sequence). The CDR3 loop is CSASRTGDTKAFF. The CDR3 nucleotides read TGCAGTGCTAGTCGGACAGGGGACACTAAAGCTTTCTTT.

The rearrangement links TRBV7-2 to TRBJ2-7; TRBD2 is a possible D gene (6 bases). V was shortened by 8 bases and J by 7 bases, with 12 bases between the two germline ends. CDR1 is SGHTA and CDR2 is FQGNSA in the germline V gene. The CDR3 is 11 amino acids. CDR3 nucleotides: TGTGCCAGCGCGGGGAGGAGGGAGCAGTACTTC. It is translated as CASAGRREQYF.

In its sample, this clonotype ranks as medium-sized. This chain connects TRBV6-1 to TRBJ1-1; D gene uncertain. This CDR3 contains 13 residues. CDR1 and CDR2 from the germline V gene are MNHNS and SASEGT. Trimming pared 6 bases from V and 2 bases from J, leaving 10 bases between. DNA for the CDR3: TGTGCCAGCAGCCCACGCAGTAACACTGAAGCTTTCTTT. Translation: CASSPRSNTEAFF.

This clonotype showed up many times. The chain carries TRBV4-3 and TRBJ1-2; 8 positions match TRBD1. The CDR3 runs to 13 residues. Germline V gene lookup returns CDR1 LGHNA and CDR2 YSLEER. Trimming took 3 bases from V and 8 from J; bases not matched to a gene: 5. The CDR3 is CASSHGQGGGYTF. CDR3 nucleotide sequence: TGCGCCAGCAGCCATGGACAGGGCGGAGGCTACACCTTC.

At least ten counts were recorded for this clonotype. The chain joins TRBV11-3 to TRBJ2-5; D may be TRBD1 or TRBD2 (5 bases each). CDR1 is SGHNT and CDR2 is YENEEA in the germline V gene. V was trimmed by 4 bases and J by 3 bases, leaving 12 bases between them. The CDR3 spans 14 residues. The DNA for the CDR3 is TGTGCCAGCAGCTCCGGGACGGGTAAAGAGACCCAGTACTTC. Translation gives CASSSGTGKETQYF.

By proportion, this clonotype is medium-sized (0.01 to 0.1%). The chain couples TRBV19 to TRBJ2-2; 7 nucleotides line up with TRBD1. Germline-derived CDR1 and CDR2 are LNHDA and SQIVND (reference sequence). The V and J ends lost 7 bases and 3 bases, in that order; junction bases with no gene match: 5. The CDR3 extends over 14 amino acids. CDR3 loop: CASKSDRDTGELFF. As DNA, the CDR3 is TGTGCCAGTAAATCTGACAGGGACACCGGGGAGCTGTTTTTT.

V gene TRBV7-9 combines with J gene TRBJ2-7; the D gene is possibly TRBD1 (6 bases). CDR1 and CDR2 from the germline V gene are SEHNR and FQNEAQ (reference sequence). This CDR3 spans 14 amino acids. V was clipped by 5 bases and J by 2 bases, with 13 bases between them. CDR3 region: CASSRSTGTYEQYF. As DNA, the CDR3 is TGTGCCAGCAGCCGCTCGACAGGTACCTACGAGCAGTACTTC. The variable domain in full, with the rest retrieved from reference TRBV7-9 and TRBJ2-7, is DTGVSQNPRHKITKRGQNVTFRCDPISEHNRLYWYRQTLGQGPEFLTYFQNEAQLEKSRLLSDRFSAERPKGSFSTLEIQRTEQGDSAMYLCASSRSTGTYEQYFGPGTRLTVT.

By share, this clonotype counts as medium-sized (0.01 to 0.1%). The chain has TRBV10-3 and TRBJ2-7; D remains ambiguous. Germline assignment: CDR1 ENHRY and CDR2 SYGVKD. This CDR3 is 14 amino acids long. The V gene lost 7 bases and the J gene lost 2 bases, with 15 bases spanning the gap. In DNA form, the CDR3 reads TGTGCCATCATGGACGACACAGTGACCTACGAGCAGTACTTC. It codes for CAIMDDTVTYEQYF.